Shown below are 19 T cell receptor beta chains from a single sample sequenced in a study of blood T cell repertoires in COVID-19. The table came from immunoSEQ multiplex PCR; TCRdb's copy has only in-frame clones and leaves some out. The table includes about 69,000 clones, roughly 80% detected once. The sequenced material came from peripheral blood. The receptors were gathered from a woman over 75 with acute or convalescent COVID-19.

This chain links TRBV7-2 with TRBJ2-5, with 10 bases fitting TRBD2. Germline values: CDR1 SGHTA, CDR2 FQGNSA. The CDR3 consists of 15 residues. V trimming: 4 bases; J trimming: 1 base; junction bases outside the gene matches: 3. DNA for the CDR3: TGTGCCAGCAGCTCCCCTAGCGGGGGCCAAGAGACCCAGTACTTC. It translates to CASSSPSGGQETQYF.

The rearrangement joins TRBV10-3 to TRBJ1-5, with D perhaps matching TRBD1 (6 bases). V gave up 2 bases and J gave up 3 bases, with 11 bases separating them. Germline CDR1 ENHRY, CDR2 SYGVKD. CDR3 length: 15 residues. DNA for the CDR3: TGTGCCATCAGTGAGAGGGGGTTCAACAATCAGCCCCAGCATTTT. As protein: CAISERGFNNQPQHF.

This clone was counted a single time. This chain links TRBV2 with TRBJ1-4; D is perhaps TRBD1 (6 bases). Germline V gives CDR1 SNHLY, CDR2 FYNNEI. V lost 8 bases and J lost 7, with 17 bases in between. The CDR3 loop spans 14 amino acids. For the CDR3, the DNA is TGTGCCAGCTCGAGACAGGCGGGGGGTGAAAAACTGTTTTTT. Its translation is CASSRQAGGEKLFF.

For the CDR3, the DNA is TGTGCCAGTATCGACAGGGCCGGGCACCATGAGCAGTTCTTC. Protein sequence: CASIDRAGHHEQFF. V is TRBV25-1 and J is TRBJ2-1, with 7 bases fitting TRBD1. This CDR3 is 14 amino acids long. Germline V gene data show CDR1 as MGHDK and CDR2 as SYGVNS. Trimming at V came to 9 bases and at J to 8 bases, leaving 13 bases not matched to a gene.

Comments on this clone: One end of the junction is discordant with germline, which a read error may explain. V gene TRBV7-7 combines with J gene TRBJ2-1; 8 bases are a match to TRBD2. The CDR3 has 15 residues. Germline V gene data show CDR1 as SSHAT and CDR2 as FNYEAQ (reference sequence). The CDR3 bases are TGTGCTAGCAGCCCAGCAGCGGGGGCCTACAATGAGCAGTTCTTC. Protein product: CASSPAAGAYNEQFF. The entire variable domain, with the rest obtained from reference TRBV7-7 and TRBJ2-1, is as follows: GAGVSQSPRYKVTKRGQDVTLRCDPISSHATLYWYQQALGQGPEFLTYFNYEAQPDKSGLPSDRFSAERPEGSISTLTIQRTEQRDSAMYRCASSPAAGAYNEQFFGPGTRLTVL.

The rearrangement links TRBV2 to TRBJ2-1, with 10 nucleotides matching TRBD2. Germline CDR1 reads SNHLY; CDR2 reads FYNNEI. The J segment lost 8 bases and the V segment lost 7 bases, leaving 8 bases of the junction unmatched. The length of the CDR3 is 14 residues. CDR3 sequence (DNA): TGTGCCAGCACTCTTCTAGCGGGAGACGATGAGCAGTTCTTC. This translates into CASTLLAGDDEQFF.

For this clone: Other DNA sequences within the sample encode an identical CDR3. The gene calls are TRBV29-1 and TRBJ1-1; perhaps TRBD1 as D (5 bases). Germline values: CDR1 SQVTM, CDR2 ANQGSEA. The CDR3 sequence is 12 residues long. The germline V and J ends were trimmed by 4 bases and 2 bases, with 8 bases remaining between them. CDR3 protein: CSVGGGNTEAFF. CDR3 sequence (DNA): TGCAGCGTTGGGGGGGGAAACACTGAAGCTTTCTTT. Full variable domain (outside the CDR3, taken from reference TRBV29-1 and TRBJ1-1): SAVISQKPSRDICQRGTSLTIQCQVDSQVTMMFWYRQQPGQSLTLIATANQGSEATYESGFVIDKFPISRPNLTFSTLTVSNMSPEDSSIYLCSVGGGNTEAFFGQGTRLTVV.

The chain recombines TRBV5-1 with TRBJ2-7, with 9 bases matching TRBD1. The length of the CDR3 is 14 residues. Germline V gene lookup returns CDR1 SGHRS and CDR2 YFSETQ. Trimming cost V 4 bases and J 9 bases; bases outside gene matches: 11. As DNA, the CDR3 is TGCGCCAGCAGCGAGGGACAGGGACAAGGAAGGCAGTACTTC. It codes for CASSEGQGQGRQYF.

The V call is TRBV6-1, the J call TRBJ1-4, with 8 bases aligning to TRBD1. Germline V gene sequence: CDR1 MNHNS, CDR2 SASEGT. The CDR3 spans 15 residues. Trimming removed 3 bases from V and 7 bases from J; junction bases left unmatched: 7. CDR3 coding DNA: TGTGCCAGCAGTGACGCGACAGGGGTTTCTGAAAAACTGTTTTTT. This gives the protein CASSDATGVSEKLFF.

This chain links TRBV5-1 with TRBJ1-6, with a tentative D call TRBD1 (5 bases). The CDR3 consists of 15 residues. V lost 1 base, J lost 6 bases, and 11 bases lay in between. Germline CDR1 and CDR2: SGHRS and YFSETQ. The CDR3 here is CASSLLSGPNSPLHF. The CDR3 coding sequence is TGCGCCAGCAGCTTGTTATCAGGGCCTAATTCACCCCTCCACTTT.

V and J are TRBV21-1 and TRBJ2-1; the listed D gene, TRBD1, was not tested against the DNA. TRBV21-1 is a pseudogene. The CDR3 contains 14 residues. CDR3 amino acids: CASSNPNRDNEQFF. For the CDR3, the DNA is TGTGCCAGCAGCAACCCTAACAGGGACAATGAGCAGTTCTTC.

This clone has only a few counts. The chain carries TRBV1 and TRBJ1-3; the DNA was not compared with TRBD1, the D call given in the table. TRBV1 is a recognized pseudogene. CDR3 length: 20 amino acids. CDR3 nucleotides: TGCACCAGCAGCCAGGCACAGGGGGCGCATCTGAATCTCATCGAAGACACCATATATTTT. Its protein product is CTSSQAQGAHLNLIEDTIYF.

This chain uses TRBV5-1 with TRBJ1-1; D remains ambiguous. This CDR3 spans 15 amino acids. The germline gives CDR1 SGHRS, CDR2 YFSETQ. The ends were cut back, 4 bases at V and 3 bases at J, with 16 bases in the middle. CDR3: CASSPEGRAHTEAFF. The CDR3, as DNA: TGCGCCAGCAGCCCCGAGGGAAGGGCTCACACTGAAGCTTTCTTT.

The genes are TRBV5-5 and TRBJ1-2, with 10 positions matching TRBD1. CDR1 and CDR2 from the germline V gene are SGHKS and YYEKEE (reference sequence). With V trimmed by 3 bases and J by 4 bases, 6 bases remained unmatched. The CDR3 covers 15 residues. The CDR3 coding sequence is TGTGCCAGCAGCTCTGGACAGGGGGTTAGCTATGGCTACACCTTC. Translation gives CASSSGQGVSYGYTF.

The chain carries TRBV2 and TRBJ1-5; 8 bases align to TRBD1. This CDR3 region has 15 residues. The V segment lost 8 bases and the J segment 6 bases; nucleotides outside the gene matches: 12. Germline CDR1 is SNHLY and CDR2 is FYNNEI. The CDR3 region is CASGPQGERGQPQHF. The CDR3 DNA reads TGTGCCAGCGGACCACAGGGGGAAAGGGGTCAGCCCCAGCATTTT.

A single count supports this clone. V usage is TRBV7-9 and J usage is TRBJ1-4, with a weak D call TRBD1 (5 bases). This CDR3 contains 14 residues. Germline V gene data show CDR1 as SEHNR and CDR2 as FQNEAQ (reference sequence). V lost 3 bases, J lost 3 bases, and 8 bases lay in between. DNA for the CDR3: TGTGCCAGCAGCTTCGCAGGGTCTAATGAAAAACTGTTTTTT. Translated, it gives CASSFAGSNEKLFF. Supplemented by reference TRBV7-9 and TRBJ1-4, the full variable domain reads DTGVSQNPRHKITKRGQNVTFRCDPISEHNRLYWYRQTLGQGPEFLTYFQNEAQLEKSRLLSDRFSAERPKGSFSTLEIQRTEQGDSAMYLCASSFAGSNEKLFFGSGTQLSVL.

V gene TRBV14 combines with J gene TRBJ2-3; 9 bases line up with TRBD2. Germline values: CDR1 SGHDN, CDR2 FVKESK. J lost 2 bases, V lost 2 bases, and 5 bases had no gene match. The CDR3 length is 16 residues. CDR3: CASSQRPSGVTDTQYF. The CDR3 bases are TGTGCCAGCAGCCAACGGCCTAGCGGGGTCACAGATACGCAGTATTTT. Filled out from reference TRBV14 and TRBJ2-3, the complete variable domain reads EAGVTQFPSHSVIEKGQTVTLRCDPISGHDNLYWYRRVMGKEIKFLLHFVKESKQDESGMPNNRFLAERTGGTYSTLKVQPAELEDSGVYFCASSQRPSGVTDTQYFGPGTRLTVL.

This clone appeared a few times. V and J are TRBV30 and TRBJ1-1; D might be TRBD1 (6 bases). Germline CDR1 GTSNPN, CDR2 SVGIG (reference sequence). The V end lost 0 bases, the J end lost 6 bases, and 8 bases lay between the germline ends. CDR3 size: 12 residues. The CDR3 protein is CAWSVGAPEAFF. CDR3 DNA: TGTGCCTGGAGTGTGGGGGCCCCTGAAGCTTTCTTT.

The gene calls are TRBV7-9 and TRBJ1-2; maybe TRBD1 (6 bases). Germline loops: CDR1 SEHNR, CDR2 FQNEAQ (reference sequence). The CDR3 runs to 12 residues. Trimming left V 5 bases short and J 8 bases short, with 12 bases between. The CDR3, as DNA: TGTGCCAGCAGCGCGCAGGGGAGCGGCTACACCTTC. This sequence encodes CASSAQGSGYTF. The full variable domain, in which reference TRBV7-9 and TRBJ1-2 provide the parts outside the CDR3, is DTGVSQNPRHKITKRGQNVTFRCDPISEHNRLYWYRQTLGQGPEFLTYFQNEAQLEKSRLLSDRFSAERPKGSFSTLEIQRTEQGDSAMYLCASSAQGSGYTFGSGTRLTVV.